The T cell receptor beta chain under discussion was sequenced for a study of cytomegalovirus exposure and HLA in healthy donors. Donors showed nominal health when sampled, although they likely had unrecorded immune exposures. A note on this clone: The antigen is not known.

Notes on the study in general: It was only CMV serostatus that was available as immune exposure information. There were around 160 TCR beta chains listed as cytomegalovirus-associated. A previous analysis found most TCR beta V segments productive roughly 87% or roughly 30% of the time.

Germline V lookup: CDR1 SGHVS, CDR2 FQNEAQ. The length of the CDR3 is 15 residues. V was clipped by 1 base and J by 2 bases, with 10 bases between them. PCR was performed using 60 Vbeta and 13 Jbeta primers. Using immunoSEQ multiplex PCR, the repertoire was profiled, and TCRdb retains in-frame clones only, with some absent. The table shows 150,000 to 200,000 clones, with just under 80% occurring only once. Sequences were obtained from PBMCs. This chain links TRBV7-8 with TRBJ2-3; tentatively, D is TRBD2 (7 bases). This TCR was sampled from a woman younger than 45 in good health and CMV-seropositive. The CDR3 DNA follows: TGTGCCAGCAGCTTAGAGCGGGGACACACAGATACGCAGTATTTT. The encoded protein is CASSLERGHTDTQYF.